Below are 30 T cell receptor beta chains sequenced from a single sample in a study of T cell responses to AZD1222 COVID-19 vaccine. Generated by immunoSEQ multiplex PCR, the TCRdb table keeps only in-frame clones and is missing some. The data contain more than 85,000 clones, 91% of them singletons. The sequencing here drew on peripheral blood, taken on day 0 of AZD1222 vaccination. Every receptor here comes from an adult in good health.

The CDR3 region is CASSTSGGFDEQFF. In nucleotides, the CDR3 is TGTGCCAGTAGTACAAGCGGGGGATTTGATGAGCAGTTCTTC. This chain joins TRBV19 and TRBJ2-1, with TRBD2 matching over 8 bases. Trimming removed 4 bases from V and 8 bases from J; junction bases left unmatched: 7. CDR1 and CDR2 from the germline V gene are LNHDA and SQIVND (reference sequence). CDR3 length: 14 residues.

This clone appeared once. The chain recombines TRBV13 with TRBJ2-2, with 10 bases aligning to TRBD2. V lost 5 bases and J lost 5; bases outside the gene matches: 5. CDR3 length: 15 amino acids. Per the germline V gene, CDR1 is PRHDT and CDR2 is FYEKMQ (reference sequence). For the CDR3, the DNA is TGTGCCAGCAGCCCGACTAGCGGGTCTACCGGGGAGCTGTTTTTT. It is translated as CASSPTSGSTGELFF.

This clone was detected only once. The J gene is TRBJ1-2, the V gene TRBV25-1; D uncertain. This CDR3 has 13 residues. V lost 5 bases to trimming and J lost 4 bases, with 11 bases between them. The V gene's germline CDR1 is MGHDK and CDR2 SYGVNS. The CDR3 bases are TGTGCCAGCAGTTCCGGGTACGGCTATGGCTACACCTTC. Its translation is CASSSGYGYGYTF.

J is TRBJ2-1 and V is TRBV20-1; no clear D. Germline V CDR1 and CDR2: DFQATT, SNEGSKA (reference sequence). This CDR3 comprises 11 residues. V gave up 6 bases and J gave up 1 base, with 4 bases separating them. The CDR3, as DNA: TGCAGTGCCCGGTCCTACAATGAGCAGTTCTTC. Its protein is CSARSYNEQFF.

The V gene is TRBV7-9, the J gene TRBJ2-5; TRBD1 might be the D (6 bases). The CDR3 has 16 amino acids. Germline V gene sequence: CDR1 SEHNR, CDR2 FQNEAQ (reference sequence). Trimming took off 4 bases at V and 9 bases at J, with 24 bases between the two ends. The CDR3 sequence: CASSSRDTSSPGAQYF. The CDR3 DNA sequence: TGTGCCAGCAGCTCCCGGGACACGTCCTCTCCGGGTGCCCAGTACTTC. The full variable domain, with the rest looked up from reference TRBV7-9 and TRBJ2-5, is DTGVSQNPRHKITKRGQNVTFRCDPISEHNRLYWYRQTLGQGPEFLTYFQNEAQLEKSRLLSDRFSAERPKGSFSTLEIQRTEQGDSAMYLCASSSRDTSSPGAQYFGPGTRLLVL.

This sequence joins TRBV12-3 or TRBV12-4 and TRBJ1-5; possible D gene TRBD1, 5 bases. The CDR3 covers 13 residues. The V gene lost 6 bases and the J gene lost 7 bases, with 13 bases spanning the gap. This CDR3 reads CASSLGGGQPQHF. DNA for the CDR3: TGTGCCAGCAGCTTGGGGGGTGGCCAGCCCCAGCATTTT.

V gene TRBV2 combines with J gene TRBJ1-2; a weak D match, TRBD1 (5 bases). V lost 8 bases and J 4 bases, leaving 17 bases between the germline ends. The CDR3 totals 14 residues. Germline V gene lookup returns CDR1 SNHLY and CDR2 FYNNEI. Here the CDR3 reads CASGISGGIYGYTF. In DNA form, the CDR3 reads TGTGCCAGCGGGATCTCCGGGGGTATCTATGGCTACACCTTC.

The sample holds one count of this clone. The chain employs TRBV29-1 and TRBJ1-1; 9 bases line up with TRBD1. The V gene's germline CDR1 is SQVTM and CDR2 ANQGSEA. The junction had 10 bases not matched to a gene; V was cut back by 7 bases and J by 4 bases. There are 14 residues in the CDR3. CDR3 bases: TGCAGCGCCGGGACAGGGACCAGGGGCACTGAAGCTTTCTTT. As protein: CSAGTGTRGTEAFF.

V is TRBV6-2 or TRBV6-3 and J is TRBJ1-2; TRBD1 might be the D (5 bases). Germline CDR1 and CDR2: MNHEY and SVGEGT. There are 14 residues in the CDR3. Trimming removed 1 base at V and 4 bases at J, with 10 bases between. The CDR3 region is CASSYWGGIYGYTF. The CDR3 DNA is TGTGCCAGCAGTTACTGGGGGGGGATCTATGGCTACACCTTC.

The rearrangement uses TRBV7-9 and TRBJ2-5, with a possible D match to TRBD1 (5 bases). The V and J ends lost 2 bases and 5 bases respectively, with 18 bases between them. This CDR3 has 16 residues. The germline V gene has CDR1 SEHNR and CDR2 FQNEAQ (reference sequence). The chain's CDR3 is CASSLLVGAFSETQYF. CDR3 in DNA: TGTGCCAGCAGCTTATTAGTAGGGGCGTTCTCGGAGACCCAGTACTTC.

V usage is TRBV7-8 and J usage is TRBJ2-3; 9 positions agree with TRBD2. The J segment lost 7 bases and the V segment lost 1 base, leaving 3 bases of the junction unmatched. The length of the CDR3 is 14 residues. The germline gives CDR1 SGHVS, CDR2 FQNEAQ. CDR3 sequence (DNA): TGTGCCAGCAGCTTAGACCTAGCGGGAAATACGCAGTATTTT. Protein product: CASSLDLAGNTQYF.

The chain joins TRBV7-3 to TRBJ1-2, with a weak D call TRBD1 (5 bases). The CDR3 loop spans 15 amino acids. Trimming left V 6 bases short and J 0 bases short, with 14 bases between. Germline values: CDR1 SGHTA, CDR2 FQGTGA. This chain's CDR3 is CASSPQGTTNYGYTF. CDR3 nucleotide sequence: TGTGCCAGCAGTCCTCAGGGAACTACTAACTATGGCTACACCTTC. The variable domain in full, with the rest retrieved from reference TRBV7-3 and TRBJ1-2, is GAGVSQTPSNKVTEKGKYVELRCDPISGHTALYWYRQSLGQGPEFLIYFQGTGAADDSGLPNDRFFAVRPEGSVSTLKIQRTERGDSAVYLCASSPQGTTNYGYTFGSGTRLTVV.

This clone occurred once. V usage is TRBV7-9 and J usage is TRBJ1-1; the D gene is possibly TRBD1 (6 bases). V lost 7 bases, J lost 2 bases, and 17 bases lay in between. Per germline, CDR1 SEHNR and CDR2 FQNEAQ (reference sequence). CDR3 length equals 15 residues. CDR3 DNA sequence: TGTGCCAGCATCGCTCTGGGCAGGGGAAACACTGAAGCTTTCTTT. It is translated as CASIALGRGNTEAFF. Combining the CDR3 with reference TRBV7-9 and TRBJ1-1 gives the whole variable domain DTGVSQNPRHKITKRGQNVTFRCDPISEHNRLYWYRQTLGQGPEFLTYFQNEAQLEKSRLLSDRFSAERPKGSFSTLEIQRTEQGDSAMYLCASIALGRGNTEAFFGQGTRLTVV.

The chain recombines TRBV5-4 with TRBJ1-1; weak D call: TRBD1 (6 bases). The V end lost 2 bases, the J end lost 0 bases, and 8 bases lay between the germline ends. CDR1 and CDR2 from the germline V gene are SGHNT and YYREEE (reference sequence). The CDR3 extends over 14 amino acids. CDR3 in DNA: TGTGCCAGCAGCTTCGGACAGCTGAACACTGAAGCTTTCTTT. Protein product: CASSFGQLNTEAFF.

This chain joins TRBV5-1 and TRBJ1-6; TRBD1 agrees at 10 bases. The germline V gene encodes CDR1 SGHRS and CDR2 YFSETQ. The J segment lost 10 bases and the V segment lost 2 bases, leaving 6 bases of the junction unmatched. CDR3 length: 15 amino acids. CDR3 loop: CASSLMTTGGSPLHF. CDR3 DNA: TGCGCCAGCAGCTTAATGACGACAGGGGGCTCACCCCTCCACTTT.

V usage is TRBV18 and J usage is TRBJ1-1; D is uncertain. Germline assignment: CDR1 KGHSH and CDR2 LQKENI. This CDR3 has 13 amino acids. Trimming stripped 4 bases from V and 2 bases from J, with 8 bases between. DNA of the CDR3: TGTGCCAGCTCACTCCATTATAACACTGAAGCTTTCTTT. It translates to CASSLHYNTEAFF.

V usage is TRBV2 and J usage is TRBJ2-7; D gene ambiguous. The CDR3 runs to 12 residues. V lost 8 bases and J 2 bases, leaving 10 bases between the germline ends. Per germline, CDR1 SNHLY and CDR2 FYNNEI. The CDR3 spells CASETEPYEQYF. The CDR3, as DNA: TGTGCCAGCGAAACGGAGCCCTACGAGCAGTACTTC.

The chain couples TRBV5-6 to TRBJ1-5, with unresolved D. The CDR3 has 14 residues. The ends were cut back, 1 base at V and 7 bases at J, with 12 bases in the middle. Germline assignment: CDR1 SGHDT and CDR2 YYEEEE. The CDR3 bases are TGTGCCAGCAGCTTGCGAGGGCGCCGGCAGCCCCAGCATTTT. It encodes CASSLRGRRQPQHF.

This clone was observed once. The chain uses TRBV4-1 and TRBJ2-7, with unresolved D. Germline CDR1 is MGHRA and CDR2 is YSYEKL. Trimming removed 1 base from V and 6 bases from J, with 13 bases in between. There are 14 residues in the CDR3. CDR3 amino acids: CASSQALVSGEQYF. CDR3 DNA: TGCGCCAGCAGCCAAGCTCTCGTCTCTGGCGAGCAGTACTTC.

The rearrangement uses TRBV19 and TRBJ1-2, with D unclear. The germline V gene encodes CDR1 LNHDA and CDR2 SQIVND (reference sequence). Trimming removed 7 bases from V and 1 base from J, with 7 bases in between. The CDR3 spans 12 residues. As DNA, the CDR3 is TGTGCCAGTACGGGCTTTAACTATGGCTACACCTTC. Residues: CASTGFNYGYTF.

The J gene is TRBJ2-7, the V gene TRBV6-2 or TRBV6-3, with D maybe TRBD2 (6 bases). The CDR3 length is 13 residues. Germline lookup yields CDR1 MNHEY and CDR2 SVGEGT. V lost 4 bases, J lost 7 bases, and 14 bases lay in between. The DNA for the CDR3 is TGTGCCAGCAGTTTCACTCCGGCGGGGGAGCAGTACTTC. Protein sequence: CASSFTPAGEQYF.

The chain couples TRBV12-3 or TRBV12-4 to TRBJ1-5, with D possibly being TRBD1 (5 bases). The CDR3 runs to 13 residues. V was clipped by 5 bases and J by 7 bases, with 12 bases between them. The CDR3 DNA reads TGTGCCAGCAGTGCTGCAGGGATCCAGCCCCAGCATTTT. Translated: CASSAAGIQPQHF.

This sequence joins TRBV5-8 and TRBJ1-6; 8 bases fit TRBD1. V was clipped by 5 bases and J by 9 bases; unmatched bases: 10. The CDR3 length is 15 residues. Germline-derived CDR1 and CDR2 are SGHTS and YDEGEE. This CDR3 is CASRPQGALSSPLHF. For the CDR3, the DNA is TGTGCCAGCAGGCCGCAGGGGGCGCTTAGTTCACCCCTCCACTTT.

This chain links TRBV19 with TRBJ2-5; the match to TRBD2 covers 11 bases. CDR1 and CDR2 (germline): LNHDA, SQIVND (reference sequence). V was clipped by 8 bases and J by 5 bases; unmatched bases: 10. This CDR3 is built from 15 residues. This CDR3 is CASCDSGRARETQYF. CDR3 coding DNA: TGTGCCAGTTGTGATAGCGGGAGGGCCCGGGAGACCCAGTACTTC.

This clone was observed once. V usage is TRBV7-9 and J usage is TRBJ1-1; D call uncertain. Between the trimmed V and J ends, which lost 3 bases and 0 bases, there was a span of 11 bases. The CDR3 extends over 15 amino acids. Germline V gives CDR1 SEHNR, CDR2 FQNEAQ (reference sequence). For the CDR3, the DNA is TGTGCCAGCAGCTTTACCGGCGACATGAACACTGAAGCTTTCTTT. Translating it yields CASSFTGDMNTEAFF.

The rearrangement links TRBV7-8 to TRBJ1-2, with no clear D. The length of the CDR3 is 14 residues. V dropped 1 base and J dropped 5 bases, with 11 bases sitting between them. Germline CDR1 SGHVS, CDR2 FQNEAQ. CDR3 coding DNA: TGTGCCAGCAGCTTAGAATTTCAGGATTATGGCTACACCTTC. Translation gives CASSLEFQDYGYTF.

The chain joins TRBV19 to TRBJ2-1; 9 bases line up with TRBD1. CDR3 length equals 15 residues. After removal of 4 bases from V and 6 bases from J, the junction contained 7 bases not matched to a gene. Germline CDR1 and CDR2: LNHDA and SQIVND (reference sequence). CDR3 protein: CASSTPRTGVNEQFF. In nucleotides, the CDR3 is TGTGCCAGTAGTACACCAAGGACAGGGGTCAATGAGCAGTTCTTC.

The chain is built from TRBV7-9 and TRBJ1-1; D is uncertain. This CDR3 contains 13 residues. CDR1 and CDR2 from the germline V gene are SEHNR and FQNEAQ (reference sequence). V shed 2 bases and J shed 3 bases, with 7 bases lying between them. For the CDR3, the DNA is TGTGCCAGCAGCTTAAACAGAGACACTGAAGCTTTCTTT. It yields the protein CASSLNRDTEAFF.

This chain links TRBV25-1 with TRBJ1-1; possibly TRBD1 for D (5 bases). This CDR3 spans 14 amino acids. Trimming took off 7 bases at V and 1 base at J, with 13 bases between the two ends. Germline CDR1 and CDR2: MGHDK and SYGVNS. CDR3 amino acids: CASNPAGTNTEAFF. In nucleotides, the CDR3 is TGTGCCAGCAACCCCGCCGGGACGAACACTGAAGCTTTCTTT.

The gene calls are TRBV15 and TRBJ2-5; the match to TRBD1 covers 10 bases. Germline trimming cut 2 bases from V and 1 base from J; bases unmatched to any gene: 4. CDR3 length equals 16 residues. Germline V lookup: CDR1 LNHNV, CDR2 YYDKDF (reference sequence). The CDR3: CATSRRTGGFQETQYF. In nucleotides, the CDR3 is TGTGCCACCAGCAGACGGACAGGGGGGTTCCAAGAGACCCAGTACTTC.